This note documents a single T cell receptor (beta chain) sequence. Its antigen remains unknown. Semi-nested PCR with Nested Universal Primer A followed constant-region reverse priming of full-length variable regions. TCRdb reprocessed the 5' RACE reads via MiXCR and lists one record per CDR3 protein. The profile shows about 54,000 distinct CDR3 sequences, under 20% of them singletons. V trimming: 2 bases; J trimming: 7 bases; junction bases outside the gene matches: 15. Germline V gene lookup returns CDR1 SGHTA and CDR2 FQGNSA. This CDR3 comprises 17 residues. Naive CD4+ cells had CD25+ Tregs removed. General observations from the study: In terms of TCR gene usage, tumor memory CD4+ T cells clustered together with blood and lymph node memory CD4+ cells, as well as with lymph node naive CD4+ cells. Whole repertoires were not studied in the larger cohort, only one V-J beta rearrangement.

This sequence joins TRBV7-2 and TRBJ1-2; 8 nucleotides line up with TRBD1. The sample consisted of naive CD4+ T cells sorted from blood. As to subset: naive CD4+ T cells, CD4+CD45RA+CD25-. This TCR was sampled from a female donor with breast cancer. The DNA of the CDR3 is TGTGCCAGCAGCTTATCTTCTTGGTACTCGGACAGGGCTGGCTACACCTTC. Amino acids: CASSLSSWYSDRAGYTF.